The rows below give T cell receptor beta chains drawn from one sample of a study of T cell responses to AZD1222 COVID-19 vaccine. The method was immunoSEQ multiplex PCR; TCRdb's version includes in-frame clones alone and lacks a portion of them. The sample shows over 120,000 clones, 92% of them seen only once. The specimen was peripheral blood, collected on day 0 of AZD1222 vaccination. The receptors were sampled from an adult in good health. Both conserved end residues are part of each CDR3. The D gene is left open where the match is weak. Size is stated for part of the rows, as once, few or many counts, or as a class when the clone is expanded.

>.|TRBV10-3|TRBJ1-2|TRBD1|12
CAISETGDGYTF
TGTGCCATCAGTGAAACAGGGGATGGCTACACCTTC
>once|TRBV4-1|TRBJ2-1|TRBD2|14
CASSEGLAYNEQFF
TGCGCCAGCAGCGAGGGACTAGCCTACAATGAGCAGTTCTTC
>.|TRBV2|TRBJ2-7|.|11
CASSGYHEQYF
TGTGCCAGCAGTGGGTACCACGAGCAGTACTTC
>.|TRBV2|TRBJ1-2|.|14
CASSEEAANYGYTF
TGTGCCAGCAGTGAAGAGGCAGCCAACTATGGCTACACCTTC
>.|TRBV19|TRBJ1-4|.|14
CASSMVRSVPKLFF
TGTGCCAGTAGTATGGTCAGGAGCGTCCCGAAACTGTTTTTT
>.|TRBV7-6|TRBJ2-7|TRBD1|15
CASSFHRGETYEQYF
TGTGCCAGCAGCTTCCACAGGGGAGAAACCTACGAGCAGTACTTC
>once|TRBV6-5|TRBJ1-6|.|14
CASRAGTNNSPLHF
TGTGCCAGCAGGGCCGGGACAAACAATTCACCCCTCCACTTT
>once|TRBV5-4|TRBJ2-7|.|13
CASSRPGVGEQYF
TGTGCCAGCAGTCGTCCAGGGGTGGGCGAGCAGTACTTC
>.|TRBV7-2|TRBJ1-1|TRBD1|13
CASSSDRVGEAFF
TGTGCCAGCAGCTCCGACAGGGTGGGTGAAGCTTTCTTT
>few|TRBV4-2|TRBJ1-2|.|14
CASSQPGQNYGYTF
TGTGCCAGCAGCCAACCCGGACAGAACTATGGCTACACCTTC
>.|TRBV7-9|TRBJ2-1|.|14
CASHGVVPRDEQFF
TGTGCCAGCCACGGCGTTGTTCCCCGCGATGAGCAGTTCTTC
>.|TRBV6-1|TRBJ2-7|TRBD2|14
CASSDPGGGWEQYF
TGTGCCAGCAGTGACCCGGGGGGGGGTTGGGAGCAGTACTTC
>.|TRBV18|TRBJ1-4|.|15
CASSLQRPPNEKLFF
TGTGCCAGCTCACTTCAGAGGCCTCCTAATGAAAAACTGTTTTTT
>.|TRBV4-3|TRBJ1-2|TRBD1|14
CASSQETGFDGYTF
TGCGCCAGCAGCCAAGAGACAGGGTTCGATGGCTACACCTTC
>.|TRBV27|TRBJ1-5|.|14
CASRPSGFNQPQHF
TGTGCCAGCAGACCTTCTGGGTTCAATCAGCCCCAGCATTTT
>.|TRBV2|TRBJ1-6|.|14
CASIRGGWLSPLHF
TGTGCCAGCATTAGGGGGGGGTGGCTTTCACCCCTCCACTTT
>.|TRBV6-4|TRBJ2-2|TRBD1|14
CASGPGQGSGELFF
TGTGCCAGCGGTCCGGGACAGGGGTCCGGGGAGCTGTTTTTT
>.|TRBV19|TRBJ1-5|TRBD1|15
CASERQGNGNQPQHF
TGTGCCAGCGAGAGACAGGGAAACGGGAATCAGCCCCAGCATTTT
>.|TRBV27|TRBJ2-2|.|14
CASSLSPNTGELFF
TGTGCCAGCAGTTTAAGCCCGAACACCGGGGAGCTGTTTTTT
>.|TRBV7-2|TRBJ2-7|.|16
CASSPRGGALAYEQYF
TGTGCCAGCAGCCCCCGAGGAGGGGCATTGGCCTACGAGCAGTACTTC
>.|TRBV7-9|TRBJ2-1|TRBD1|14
CASSLEGQGSEQFF
TGTGCCAGCAGCTTAGAGGGACAGGGGTCTGAGCAGTTCTTC
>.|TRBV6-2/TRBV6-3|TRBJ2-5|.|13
CASSYFTAETQYF
TGTGCCAGCAGTTACTTTACAGCAGAGACCCAGTACTTC
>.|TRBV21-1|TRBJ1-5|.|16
CASSKVVCNSNQPQHF
TGTGCCAGCAGCAAAGTGGTATGCAATAGCAATCAGCCCCAGCATTTT
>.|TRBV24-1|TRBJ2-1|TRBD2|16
CATSDGLAGAYNEQFF
TGTGCCACCAGTGATGGACTAGCGGGGGCCTACAATGAGCAGTTCTTC
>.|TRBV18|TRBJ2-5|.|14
CASSPLEEQETQYF
TGTGCCAGCTCTCCCCTGGAGGAACAAGAGACCCAGTACTTC
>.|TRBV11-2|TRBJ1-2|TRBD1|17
CASSFSLTRQGGYGYTF
TGTGCCAGCAGCTTTTCCCTGACCCGACAGGGGGGCTATGGCTACACCTTC
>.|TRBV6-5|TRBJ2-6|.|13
CASASSGANVLTF
TGTGCCAGCGCCTCCTCTGGGGCCAACGTCCTGACTTTC
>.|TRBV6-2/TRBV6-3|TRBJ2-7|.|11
CASSRSYEQYF
TGTGCCAGCAGCCGGTCCTACGAGCAGTACTTC
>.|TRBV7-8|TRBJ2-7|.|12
CASSVQGYEQYF
TGTGCCAGCAGCGTACAGGGCTACGAGCAGTACTTC
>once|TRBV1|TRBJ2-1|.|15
CTSSHCRGRYNEQFF
TGCACCAGCAGCCATTGTAGGGGTCGGTACAATGAGCAGTTCTTC
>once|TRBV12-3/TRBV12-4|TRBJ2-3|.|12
CASSLSGDTQYF
TGTGCCAGCAGTTTGAGTGGGGATACGCAGTATTTT
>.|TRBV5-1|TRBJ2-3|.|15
CASSYRQASTDTQYF
TGCGCCAGCAGCTACAGGCAGGCTAGCACAGATACGCAGTATTTT
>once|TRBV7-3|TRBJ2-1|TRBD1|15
CASSSGQGAFNEQFF
TGTGCCAGCAGCTCAGGACAGGGAGCTTTTAATGAGCAGTTCTTC